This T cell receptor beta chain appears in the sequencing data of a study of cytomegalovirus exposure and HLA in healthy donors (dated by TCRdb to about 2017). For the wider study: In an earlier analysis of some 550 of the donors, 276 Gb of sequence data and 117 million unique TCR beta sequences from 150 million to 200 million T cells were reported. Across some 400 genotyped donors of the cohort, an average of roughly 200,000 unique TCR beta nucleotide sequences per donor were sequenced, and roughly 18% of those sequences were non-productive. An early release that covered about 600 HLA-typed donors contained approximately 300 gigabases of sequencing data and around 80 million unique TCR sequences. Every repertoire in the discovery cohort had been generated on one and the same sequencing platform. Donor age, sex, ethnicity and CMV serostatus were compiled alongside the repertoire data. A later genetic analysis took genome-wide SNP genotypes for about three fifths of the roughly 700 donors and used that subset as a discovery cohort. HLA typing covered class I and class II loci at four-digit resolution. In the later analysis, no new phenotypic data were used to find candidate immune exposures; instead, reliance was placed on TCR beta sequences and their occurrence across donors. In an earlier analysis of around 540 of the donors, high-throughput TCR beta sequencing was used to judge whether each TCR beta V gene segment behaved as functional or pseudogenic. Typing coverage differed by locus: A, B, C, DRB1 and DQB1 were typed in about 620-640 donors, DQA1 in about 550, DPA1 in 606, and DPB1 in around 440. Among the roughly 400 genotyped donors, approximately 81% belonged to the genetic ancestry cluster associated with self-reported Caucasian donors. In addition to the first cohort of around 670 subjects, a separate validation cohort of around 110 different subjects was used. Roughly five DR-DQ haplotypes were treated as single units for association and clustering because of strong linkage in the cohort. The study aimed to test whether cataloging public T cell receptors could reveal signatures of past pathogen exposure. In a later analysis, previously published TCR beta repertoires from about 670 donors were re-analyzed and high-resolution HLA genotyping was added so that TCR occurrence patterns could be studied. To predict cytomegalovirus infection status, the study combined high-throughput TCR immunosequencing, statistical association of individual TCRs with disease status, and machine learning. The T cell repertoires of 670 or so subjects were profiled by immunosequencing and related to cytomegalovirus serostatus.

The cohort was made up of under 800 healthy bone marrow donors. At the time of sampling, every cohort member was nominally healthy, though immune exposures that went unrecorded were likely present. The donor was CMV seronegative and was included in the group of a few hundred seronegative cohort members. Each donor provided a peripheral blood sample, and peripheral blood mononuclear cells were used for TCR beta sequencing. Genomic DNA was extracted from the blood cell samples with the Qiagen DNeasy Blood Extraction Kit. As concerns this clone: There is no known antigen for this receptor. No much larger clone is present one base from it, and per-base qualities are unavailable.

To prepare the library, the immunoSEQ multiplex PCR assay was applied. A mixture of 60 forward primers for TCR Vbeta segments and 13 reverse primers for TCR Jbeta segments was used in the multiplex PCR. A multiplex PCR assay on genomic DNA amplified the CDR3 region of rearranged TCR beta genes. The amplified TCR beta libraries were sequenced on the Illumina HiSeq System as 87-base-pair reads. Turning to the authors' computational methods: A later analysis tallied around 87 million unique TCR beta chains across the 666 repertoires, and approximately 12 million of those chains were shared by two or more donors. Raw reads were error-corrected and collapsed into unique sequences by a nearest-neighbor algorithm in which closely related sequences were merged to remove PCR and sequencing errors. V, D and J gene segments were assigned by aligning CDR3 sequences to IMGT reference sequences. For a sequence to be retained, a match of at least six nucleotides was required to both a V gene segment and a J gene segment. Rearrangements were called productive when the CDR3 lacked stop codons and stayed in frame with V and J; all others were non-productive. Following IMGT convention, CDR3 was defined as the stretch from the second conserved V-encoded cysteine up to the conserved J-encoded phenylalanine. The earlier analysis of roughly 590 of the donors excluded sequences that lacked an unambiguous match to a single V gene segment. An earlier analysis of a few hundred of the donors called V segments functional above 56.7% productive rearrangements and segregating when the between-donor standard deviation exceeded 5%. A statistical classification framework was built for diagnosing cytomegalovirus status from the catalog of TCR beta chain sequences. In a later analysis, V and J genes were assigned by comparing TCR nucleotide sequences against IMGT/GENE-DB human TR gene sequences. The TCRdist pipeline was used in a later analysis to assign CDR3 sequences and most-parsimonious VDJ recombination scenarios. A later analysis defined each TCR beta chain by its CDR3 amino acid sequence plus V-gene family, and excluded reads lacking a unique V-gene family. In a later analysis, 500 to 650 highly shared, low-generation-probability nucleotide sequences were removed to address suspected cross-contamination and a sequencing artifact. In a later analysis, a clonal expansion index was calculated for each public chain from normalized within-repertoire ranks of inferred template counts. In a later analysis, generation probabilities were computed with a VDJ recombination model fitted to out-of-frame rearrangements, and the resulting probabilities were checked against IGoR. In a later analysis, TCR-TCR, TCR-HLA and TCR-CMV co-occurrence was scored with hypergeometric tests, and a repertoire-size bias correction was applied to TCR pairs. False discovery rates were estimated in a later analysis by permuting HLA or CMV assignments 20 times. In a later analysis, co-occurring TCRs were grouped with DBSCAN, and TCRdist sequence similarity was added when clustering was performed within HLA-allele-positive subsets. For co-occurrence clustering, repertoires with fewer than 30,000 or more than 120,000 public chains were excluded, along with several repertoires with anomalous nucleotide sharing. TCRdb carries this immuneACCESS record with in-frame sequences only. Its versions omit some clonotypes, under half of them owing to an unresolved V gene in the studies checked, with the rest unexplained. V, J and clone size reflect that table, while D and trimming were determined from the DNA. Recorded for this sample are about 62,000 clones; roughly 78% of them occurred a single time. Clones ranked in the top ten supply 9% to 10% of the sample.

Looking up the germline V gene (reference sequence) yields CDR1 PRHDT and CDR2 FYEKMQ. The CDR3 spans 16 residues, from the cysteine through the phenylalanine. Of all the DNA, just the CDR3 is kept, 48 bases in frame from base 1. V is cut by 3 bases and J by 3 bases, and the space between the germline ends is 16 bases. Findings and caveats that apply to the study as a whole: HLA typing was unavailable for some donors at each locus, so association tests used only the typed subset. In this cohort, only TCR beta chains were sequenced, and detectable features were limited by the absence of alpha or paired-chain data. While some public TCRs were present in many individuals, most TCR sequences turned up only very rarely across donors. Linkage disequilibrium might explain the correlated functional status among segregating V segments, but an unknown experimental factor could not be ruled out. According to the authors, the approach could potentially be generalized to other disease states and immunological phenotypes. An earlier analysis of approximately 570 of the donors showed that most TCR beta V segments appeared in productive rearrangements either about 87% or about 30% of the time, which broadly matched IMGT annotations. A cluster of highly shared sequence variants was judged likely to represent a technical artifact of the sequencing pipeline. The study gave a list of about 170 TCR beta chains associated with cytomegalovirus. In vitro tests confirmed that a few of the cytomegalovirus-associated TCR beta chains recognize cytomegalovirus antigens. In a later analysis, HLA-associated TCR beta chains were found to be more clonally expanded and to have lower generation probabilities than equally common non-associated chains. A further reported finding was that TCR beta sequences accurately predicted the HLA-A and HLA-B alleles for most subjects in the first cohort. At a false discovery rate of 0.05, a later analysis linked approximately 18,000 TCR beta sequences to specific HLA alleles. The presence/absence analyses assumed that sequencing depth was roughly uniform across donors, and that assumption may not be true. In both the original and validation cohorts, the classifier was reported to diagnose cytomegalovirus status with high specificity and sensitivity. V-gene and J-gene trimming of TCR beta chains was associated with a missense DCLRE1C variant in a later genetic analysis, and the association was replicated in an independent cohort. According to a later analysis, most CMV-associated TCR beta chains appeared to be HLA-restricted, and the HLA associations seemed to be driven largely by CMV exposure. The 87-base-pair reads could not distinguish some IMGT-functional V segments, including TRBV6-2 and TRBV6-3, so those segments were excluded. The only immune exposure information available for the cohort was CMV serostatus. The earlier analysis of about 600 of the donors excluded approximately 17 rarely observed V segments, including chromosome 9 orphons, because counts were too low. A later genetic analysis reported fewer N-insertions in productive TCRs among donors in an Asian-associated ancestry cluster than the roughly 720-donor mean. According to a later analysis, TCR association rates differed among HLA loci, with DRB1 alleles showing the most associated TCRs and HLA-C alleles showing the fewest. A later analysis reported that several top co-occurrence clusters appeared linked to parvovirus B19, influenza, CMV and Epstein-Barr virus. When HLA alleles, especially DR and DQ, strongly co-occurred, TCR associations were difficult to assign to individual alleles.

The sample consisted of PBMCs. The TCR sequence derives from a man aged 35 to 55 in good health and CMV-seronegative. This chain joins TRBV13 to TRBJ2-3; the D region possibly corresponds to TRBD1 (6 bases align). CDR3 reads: CASSFGDRLSTDTQYF. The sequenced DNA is TGTGCCAGCAGCTTTGGAGACAGGTTATCGACAGATACGCAGTATTTT.